These T cell receptor beta chains were read from a single sample in a study of T cells in localized non-small cell lung cancer. Data came from immunoSEQ multiplex PCR; TCRdb stores just in-frame clones and leaves some out. The data contain more than 30,000 clones, nearly 90% of them seen just once; the ten biggest clones take up 3.5% to 5%. This specimen consisted of peripheral blood mononuclear cells, obtained before any cancer treatment. These receptors came from a woman aged 35 to 70 with stage III lung adenocarcinoma. Each CDR3 is given with its conserved first and last residue. A D gene is named only where the DNA matches it firmly. A clone size is listed for some rows: how often the clone was seen (once, few, many), or a class if it is expanded.

j_gene	abundance	v_gene	d_gene	CDR3nt	CDR3aa
TRBJ1-3	NA	TRBV6-5	TRBD1	TGTGCCAGCAGTTCCACAGGGGCCGTAAACACCATATATTTT	CASSSTGAVNTIYF
TRBJ2-5	NA	TRBV6-6	NA	TGTGCCAGCAGTCTAGACCCGAGAGGGCTGGAGACCCAGTACTTC	CASSLDPRGLETQYF
TRBJ2-3	few	TRBV4-2	TRBD2	TGTGCCAGCAGCCAAGAAGTCGCTAGCGGGGCTAAGGGTACGCAGTATTTT	CASSQEVASGAKGTQYF
TRBJ2-5	NA	TRBV29-1	NA	TGCAGCGTTGGGGGGGGCCTCCAAGAGACCCAGTACTTC	CSVGGGLQETQYF
TRBJ1-2	NA	TRBV11-1	NA	TGTGCCAGCAGCTTAGGGGGACATAAGAACTATGGCTACACCTTC	CASSLGGHKNYGYTF
TRBJ2-1	NA	TRBV28	NA	TGTGCCAGTTTTCCCCCGGGGGCGGCGAGCTCCTACAATGAGCAGTTCTTC	CASFPPGAASSYNEQFF
TRBJ1-5	NA	TRBV7-2	TRBD1	TGTGCCAGCAGCAAACAGACAGGGGCTGATCAGCCCCAGCATTTT	CASSKQTGADQPQHF
TRBJ2-3	NA	TRBV6-6	NA	TGTGCCAGCAGTTACATGGGGGATACGCAGTATTTT	CASSYMGDTQYF
TRBJ2-7	NA	TRBV28	NA	TGTGCCAGCAGTTACGTGGTCGAGCAGTACTTC	CASSYVVEQYF
TRBJ1-3	NA	TRBV25-1	NA	TGTGCCAGCAGTGAAAAAGGGCACGGAAACACCATATATTTT	CASSEKGHGNTIYF
TRBJ2-1	NA	TRBV9	TRBD2	TGTGCCAGCACCCCCAGGGAGGGCTCCCGGGAGCAGTTCTTC	CASTPREGSREQFF
TRBJ2-5	NA	TRBV6-1	TRBD2	TGTGCCAGCAGTGAAGGGCGGCAGAGCGGGGGGATTATACAAGAGACCCAGTACTTC	CASSEGRQSGGIIQETQYF
TRBJ2-3	medium-sized	TRBV6-1	TRBD1	TGTGCCAGTCAGGGACAGGGGGCGACAGATACGCAGTATTTT	CASQGQGATDTQYF
TRBJ1-2	few	TRBV14	NA	TGTGCCAGACTCTCAGGGACCACTAACTATGGCTACACCTTC	CARLSGTTNYGYTF